These 27 T cell receptor beta chains were all obtained from the same sample, sequenced in a study of T-cell memory formation after mild COVID-19. One entry per CDR3 protein, called by TCRdb with MiXCR from the 5' RACE reads. The table lists around 320,000 distinct CDR3 sequences, around 28% of them singletons. Sequencing input: PBMCs or a T cell subset sorted from them (not recorded which). These receptors all come from an adult woman who had mild COVID-19 (a few samples of this study predate the infection). Cell type and time point are not known.

This clonotype has a handful of counts. Here the CDR3 DNA reads TGTGCCAGCTCACCGATTGTACGTGAAAAACTGTTTTTT. Translation gives CASSPIVREKLFF. V usage is TRBV18 and J usage is TRBJ1-4, with D unresolved. V dropped 3 bases and J dropped 7 bases, with 9 bases sitting between them. The CDR3 runs to 13 residues. Germline V gene data show CDR1 as KGHSH and CDR2 as LQKENI.

The rearrangement uses TRBV6-1 and TRBJ1-1; no clear D gene. The CDR3 has 12 amino acids. Trimming stripped 0 bases from V and 10 bases from J, with 9 bases between. The V gene's germline CDR1 is MNHNS and CDR2 SASEGT. The CDR3 loop reads CASSEAVPGAFF. The CDR3 nucleotides are TGTGCCAGCAGTGAAGCGGTTCCTGGAGCTTTCTTT.

The gene calls are TRBV7-2 and TRBJ2-3; unclear D gene. Trimming removed 5 bases at V and 4 bases at J, with 7 bases between. CDR1 and CDR2 from the germline V gene are SGHTA and FQGNSA. The CDR3 extends over 12 amino acids. The CDR3 sequence is CASSLTADTQYF. The CDR3 DNA follows: TGTGCCAGCAGCCTAACAGCAGATACGCAGTATTTT.

This clonotype was picked up a small number of times. V gene TRBV27 combines with J gene TRBJ2-7; 7 nucleotides match TRBD1. Germline V gene data show CDR1 as MNHEY and CDR2 as SMNVEV (reference sequence). This CDR3 region has 14 residues. J lost 5 bases, V lost 6 bases, and 10 bases had no gene match. The CDR3 DNA reads as TGTGCCAGCAGGGCGATTGACAGGGTAGACGAGCAGTACTTC. Protein product: CASRAIDRVDEQYF.

This chain joins TRBV12-5 and TRBJ1-5; D call uncertain. The CDR3 extends over 14 amino acids. Between the trimmed V and J ends, which lost 2 bases and 2 bases, there was a span of 7 bases. Germline assignment: CDR1 LGHNT and CDR2 FRNRAP. The CDR3 sequence: CASGLSPGNQPQHF. The DNA for the CDR3 is TGTGCTAGTGGTTTGAGTCCAGGCAATCAGCCCCAGCATTTT.

V and J are TRBV7-8 and TRBJ1-1; no clear D gene. Trimming removed 4 bases at V and 1 base at J, with 10 bases between. The CDR3 runs to 14 residues. The germline gives CDR1 SGHVS, CDR2 FQNEAQ. The CDR3 loop is CASSYGQANTEAFF. CDR3 in DNA: TGTGCCAGCAGCTACGGGCAGGCGAACACTGAAGCTTTCTTT.

The CDR3 nucleotides are TGTGCCAGCAGCCCCCCGGATGATCCGACTGAAGCTTTCTTT. The encoded protein is CASSPPDDPTEAFF. The chain uses TRBV9 and TRBJ1-1, with unresolved D. Germline V gene data show CDR1 as SGDLS and CDR2 as YYNGEE. V shed 4 bases and J shed 5 bases, with 15 bases lying between them. The CDR3 contains 14 residues.

This clonotype was seen a handful of times. The chain employs TRBV7-9 and TRBJ2-7; D remains unclear. V shed 4 bases and J shed 4 bases, with 11 bases lying between them. The length of the CDR3 is 13 residues. Germline CDR1 SEHNR, CDR2 FQNEAQ (reference sequence). CDR3 amino acids: CASSSTDRYEQYF. CDR3 nucleotides: TGTGCCAGCAGCTCCACCGACCGGTACGAGCAGTACTTC.

The chain uses TRBV27 and TRBJ2-7, with D perhaps matching TRBD1 (5 bases). Between the trimmed V and J ends, which lost 2 bases and 6 bases, there was a span of 14 bases. Germline values: CDR1 MNHEY, CDR2 SMNVEV (reference sequence). The CDR3 has 14 amino acids. The CDR3 here is CASSLTRAQGEQYF. The CDR3 DNA reads as TGTGCCAGCAGTTTAACCAGGGCCCAGGGCGAGCAGTACTTC.

The sample holds a few counts of this clonotype. The rearrangement joins TRBV29-1 to TRBJ2-1, with D perhaps given as TRBD1 or TRBD2 (6 bases each). CDR1 and CDR2 (germline): SQVTM, ANQGSEA. Deletions cut 0 bases from V and 5 bases from J, with 20 bases between. The CDR3 is made up of 17 amino acids. In nucleotides, the CDR3 is TGCAGCGTTGAAGACGGCCGCGGGACAACTATTGACAATGAGCAGTTCTTC. Amino acids: CSVEDGRGTTIDNEQFF.

V usage is TRBV4-1 and J usage is TRBJ1-2; TRBD1 might be the D (5 bases). The CDR3 spans 14 residues. V was pared by 3 bases and J by 4 bases, with 12 bases between. The V gene's germline CDR1 is MGHRA and CDR2 YSYEKL. The CDR3 region has the DNA TGCGCCAGCAGCCATACAGGCGATACCTATGGCTACACCTTC. The encoded protein is CASSHTGDTYGYTF.

The J gene is TRBJ1-5, the V gene TRBV20-1, with D uncertain. This CDR3 has 12 residues. CDR1 and CDR2 (germline): DFQATT, SNEGSKA (reference sequence). Trimming took off 5 bases at V and 3 bases at J, with 8 bases between the two ends. CDR3 DNA: TGCAGTGCTCTGGTGGCCAATCAGCCCCAGCATTTT. Translating it yields CSALVANQPQHF.

This clonotype was found a few times. The chain carries TRBV7-9 and TRBJ2-7; 7 bases line up with TRBD1. The CDR3 sequence is 15 residues long. Germline lookup yields CDR1 SEHNR and CDR2 FQNEAQ (reference sequence). J was trimmed by 4 bases and V by 7 bases; bases with no gene match: 13. CDR3 bases: TGTGCCAGCACCTCCTTCGAGACAGGGCCTTACGAGCAGTACTTC. Translation: CASTSFETGPYEQYF.

This chain uses TRBV7-2 with TRBJ1-1; unclear D gene. The CDR3 extends over 19 amino acids. Trimming pared 1 base from V and 0 bases from J, leaving 21 bases between. Germline lookup yields CDR1 SGHTA and CDR2 FQGNSA. This chain's CDR3 is CASSLESFRWGAVNTEAFF. The DNA of the CDR3 is TGTGCCAGCAGCTTAGAATCGTTCCGGTGGGGTGCCGTGAACACTGAAGCTTTCTTT.

The rearrangement uses TRBV12-3 or TRBV12-4 and TRBJ1-6; maybe TRBD1 (5 bases). Trimming cost V 0 bases and J 8 bases, with 20 bases left between them. The CDR3 sequence is 18 residues long. CDR3 loop: CASSLALISGAGDSPLHF. In DNA, the CDR3 is TGTGCCAGCAGTTTAGCCCTGATCAGCGGGGCCGGGGATTCACCCCTCCACTTT.

This clonotype was counted between two and nine times. The chain couples TRBV6-5 to TRBJ2-7; D might be TRBD1 (6 bases). The V end lost 5 bases, the J end lost 4 bases, and 18 bases lay between the germline ends. The germline CDR1 and CDR2 sequences are MNHEY and SVGAGI. The CDR3 extends over 15 amino acids. The CDR3 nucleotides are TGTGCCAGCAGTCCGGGCCTCGGGACATCTTACGAGCAGTACTTC. It is translated as CASSPGLGTSYEQYF.

This sequence joins TRBV20-1 and TRBJ1-1; TRBD1 aligns across 9 bases. Germline lookup yields CDR1 DFQATT and CDR2 SNEGSKA (reference sequence). The junction had 7 bases not matched to a gene; V was cut back by 3 bases and J by 5 bases. The CDR3 length is 14 residues. The CDR3 is CSARNRGRWTEAFF. The CDR3 bases are TGCAGTGCTAGGAACAGGGGGCGGTGGACTGAAGCTTTCTTT.

The J gene is TRBJ2-3, the V gene TRBV2, with 14 positions matching TRBD2. This CDR3 has 13 residues. Trimming removed 4 bases from V and 14 bases from J; junction bases left unmatched: 5. Germline V gene lookup returns CDR1 SNHLY and CDR2 FYNNEI. The chain's CDR3 is CASSAGTSGRPYF. The CDR3 DNA reads as TGTGCCAGCAGTGCCGGGACTAGCGGGAGACCGTATTTT.

There are many counts of this clonotype. This chain uses TRBV7-9 with TRBJ2-3; D ambiguous. Germline V gene lookup returns CDR1 SEHNR and CDR2 FQNEAQ (reference sequence). The CDR3 length is 14 residues. Trimming removed 1 base from V and 0 bases from J, with 5 bases in between. The CDR3 sequence: CASSLGSSTDTQYF. The CDR3 bases are TGTGCCAGCAGCTTAGGCAGTAGCACAGATACGCAGTATTTT.

This clonotype has only a few counts. The V and J genes are TRBV5-1 and TRBJ1-2, with 7 bases that match TRBD1. Per germline, CDR1 SGHRS and CDR2 YFSETQ. The CDR3 has 12 amino acids. The V segment lost 2 bases and the J segment 6 bases; nucleotides outside the gene matches: 1. Here the CDR3 reads CASSFDRDGYTF. The CDR3 nucleotides read TGCGCCAGCAGCTTCGACAGGGATGGCTACACCTTC.

This clonotype has a handful of counts. The chain couples TRBV7-9 to TRBJ2-1; 7 bases align to TRBD2. The germline CDR1 and CDR2 sequences are SEHNR and FQNEAQ (reference sequence). V lost 1 base to trimming and J lost 4 bases; unmatched junction nucleotides: 10. This CDR3 has 17 amino acids. CDR3 in amino acids: CASSLEGSSGSYNEQFF. The CDR3 region has the DNA TGTGCCAGCAGCTTAGAGGGGTCTAGCGGCTCATACAATGAGCAGTTCTTC.

This chain connects TRBV7-2 to TRBJ2-2; tentative D call: TRBD2 (5 bases). The CDR3 extends over 17 amino acids. Trimming removed 1 base from V and 2 bases from J, with 14 bases in between. The V gene's germline CDR1 is SGHTA and CDR2 FQGNSA. The CDR3 region has the DNA TGTGCCAGCAGCTTAGGATCGAGGGCATTTAACACCGGGGAGCTGTTTTTT. It translates to CASSLGSRAFNTGELFF.

This clonotype was observed a handful of times. V usage is TRBV5-5 and J usage is TRBJ1-1, with TRBD1 matching 8 bases. Germline values: CDR1 SGHKS, CDR2 YYEKEE (reference sequence). V lost 3 bases and J lost 0; bases outside the gene matches: 1. CDR3 length: 14 amino acids. The CDR3 region is CASSWDRLNTEAFF. CDR3 bases: TGTGCCAGCAGCTGGGACAGGCTGAACACTGAAGCTTTCTTT. Full variable domain (rest looked up from reference TRBV5-5 and TRBJ1-1): DAGVTQSPTHLIKTRGQQVTLRCSPISGHKSVSWYQQVLGQGPQFIFQYYEKEERGRGNFPDRFSARQFPNYSSELNVNALLLGDSALYLCASSWDRLNTEAFFGQGTRLTVV.

This clonotype was observed a few times. The V gene is TRBV15, the J gene TRBJ2-1, with D possibly TRBD1 on 7 matching bases. CDR1 is LNHNV, CDR2 YYDKDF, per germline (reference sequence). V was cut by 6 bases and J by 2 bases, with 14 bases left in between. This CDR3 has 15 residues. The CDR3 region is CATSLTRGAYNEQFF. The CDR3 DNA reads as TGTGCCACCAGTTTAACCAGGGGGGCCTACAATGAGCAGTTCTTC.

This clonotype was recorded a few times. The chain joins TRBV5-6 to TRBJ2-4, with D possibly being TRBD1 (6 bases). V was shortened by 4 bases and J by 6 bases, with 14 bases between the two germline ends. The CDR3 contains 14 residues. Germline V gene lookup returns CDR1 SGHDT and CDR2 YYEEEE. The CDR3 coding sequence is TGTGCCAGCAGCCCATTGTCACAGGGAAACATTCAGTACTTC. Amino acid sequence: CASSPLSQGNIQYF.

The genes are TRBV6-2 or TRBV6-3 and TRBJ2-7; TRBD1 matches at 7 bases. CDR1 MNHEY and CDR2 SVGEGT come from the germline V gene. This CDR3 is 17 amino acids long. V trimming: 10 bases; J trimming: 4 bases; junction bases outside the gene matches: 22. CDR3 in amino acids: CATTFGRDSGQWYEQYF. CDR3 sequence (DNA): TGTGCCACCACCTTCGGCCGGGACAGTGGACAGTGGTACGAGCAGTACTTC.

The chain recombines TRBV20-1 with TRBJ2-3; D assignment may be TRBD1 or TRBD2 (5 bases each). This CDR3 is 18 amino acids long. The germline gives CDR1 DFQATT, CDR2 SNEGSKA (reference sequence). V shed 2 bases and J shed 2 bases, with 23 bases lying between them. The CDR3 region is CSARRLYRDQVFTDTQYF. DNA for the CDR3: TGCAGTGCTAGACGTCTATACCGGGACCAGGTGTTCACAGATACGCAGTATTTT.